One sample yielded the 28 T cell receptor beta chains listed below, sequenced in a study of graft-versus-host responses after intestinal transplantation. The culture paired approximately 200,000 irradiated violet-dye-labeled stimulators with approximately 200,000 CFSE-labeled responders. The assay was immunoSEQ multiplex PCR, and TCRdb's table has in-frame clones only and misses some. The sample carries tens of thousands of clones, 33% recorded once. Here the sequenced sample was alloreactive CD8+ T cells from a mixed lymphocyte reaction culture, taken before intestinal transplant. The subset here: CFSE-low proliferating T cells sorted from roughly 6-day pre-transplant mixed lymphocyte reaction (GvH or HvG direction). These receptors all come from a human patient who received an intestinal transplant.

This clone counts as medium-sized (0.01 to 0.1%). The V call is TRBV19, the J call TRBJ2-3; 10 bases are a match to TRBD2. V shed 6 bases and J 5 bases; nucleotides not matched to a gene: 8. Germline loops: CDR1 LNHDA, CDR2 SQIVND (reference sequence). This CDR3 comprises 15 residues. The CDR3 region is CASSPELAGVDTQYF. The CDR3 region has the DNA TGTGCCAGTAGCCCCGAGCTAGCGGGAGTAGATACGCAGTATTTT.

This clone was seen more than once but under ten times. V gene TRBV28 combines with J gene TRBJ2-1; D may correspond to TRBD1 or TRBD2 (6 bases each). This CDR3 contains 16 residues. Germline V CDR1 and CDR2: MDHEN, SYDVKM. The V end lost 3 bases, the J end lost 12 bases, and 24 bases lay between the germline ends. CDR3 in amino acids: CASSFMRGSTRGVQFF. The CDR3 DNA follows: TGTGCCAGCAGTTTTATGAGGGGTTCGACTAGGGGGGTGCAGTTCTTC.

Worth noting for this clone: The sample contains more than one DNA sequence encoding this CDR3. The rearrangement uses TRBV7-9 and TRBJ2-7; 7 bases line up with TRBD2. The ends lost 5 bases at V and 3 bases at J; junction bases unmatched: 4. Germline V gene sequence: CDR1 SEHNR, CDR2 FQNEAQ (reference sequence). CDR3 length: 13 residues. In DNA form, the CDR3 reads TGTGCCAGCAGCCCCCCGGGAGGCTACGAGCAGTACTTC. Residues: CASSPPGGYEQYF.

This rearrangement joins TRBV7-6 to TRBJ2-3; D is perhaps TRBD2 (5 bases). This CDR3 has 15 residues. V was trimmed by 5 bases and J by 2 bases, leaving 14 bases between them. The germline CDR1 and CDR2 sequences are SGHVS and FNYEAQ. The CDR3 sequence is CASSPLGGPTDTQYF. In DNA, the CDR3 is TGTGCCAGCAGCCCCCTCGGAGGCCCCACAGATACGCAGTATTTT.

The chain uses TRBV4-1 and TRBJ1-5; 7 nucleotides align to TRBD1. The CDR3 consists of 15 residues. The J segment lost 6 bases and the V segment lost 4 bases, leaving 9 bases of the junction unmatched. CDR1 MGHRA and CDR2 YSYEKL come from the germline V gene. The CDR3 sequence: CASSPVEGALQPQHF. CDR3 DNA sequence: TGCGCCAGCAGCCCTGTGGAGGGGGCTCTTCAGCCCCAGCATTTT.

This clone has only a few counts. The CDR3 is CASSLLLGRLYEQYF. The DNA of the CDR3 is TGCGCCAGCAGCCTCCTCCTAGGCAGACTCTACGAGCAGTACTTC. V and J are TRBV4-1 and TRBJ2-5, with no clear D. The J call may be in error: the DNA end matches TRBJ2-7 better. Per the germline V gene, CDR1 is MGHRA and CDR2 is YSYEKL. There are 15 residues in the CDR3.

This clone qualifies as medium-sized. The J gene is TRBJ2-1, the V gene TRBV4-2, with 9 positions matching TRBD1. The germline CDR1 and CDR2 sequences are LGHNA and YNFKEQ. The length of the CDR3 is 15 residues. The trim removed 2 bases at V and 8 bases at J, leaving 7 bases unmatched. Written as DNA, the CDR3 is TGTGCCAGCAGCCAACTCACAGGGGGCGGGTATGAGCAGTTCTTC. The encoded protein is CASSQLTGGGYEQFF.

This clone was seen only a few times. The V and J genes are TRBV6-1 and TRBJ2-7; 10 positions agree with TRBD2. With V trimmed by 6 bases and J by 0 bases, 5 bases remained unmatched. The CDR3 is made up of 15 amino acids. Germline lookup yields CDR1 MNHNS and CDR2 SASEGT. The CDR3 protein is CASSSLAGSSYEQYF. CDR3 nucleotide sequence: TGTGCCAGCAGCTCACTAGCGGGGAGCTCCTACGAGCAGTACTTC.

The V gene is TRBV9, the J gene TRBJ1-2; D unclear. The CDR3 has 16 residues. Germline V CDR1 and CDR2: SGDLS, YYNGEE. V lost 2 bases, J lost 0 bases, and 14 bases lay in between. CDR3 in amino acids: CASSVSTTLANYGYTF. CDR3 DNA sequence: TGTGCCAGCAGCGTGTCCACGACGTTAGCTAACTATGGCTACACCTTC.

The chain links TRBV4-3 to TRBJ2-2; D ambiguous. The CDR3 has 16 residues. V was clipped by 0 bases and J by 4 bases, with 12 bases between them. Germline CDR1 LGHNA, CDR2 YSLEER. CDR3 in DNA: TGCGCCAGCAGCCAAGATATTCAGGCCATCACCGGGGAGCTGTTTTTT. It specifies CASSQDIQAITGELFF.

J is TRBJ2-7 and V is TRBV6-1, with TRBD2 as a possible D gene (7 bases). V lost 11 bases and J 3 bases, leaving 17 bases between the germline ends. This CDR3 is built from 13 residues. The germline V gene encodes CDR1 MNHNS and CDR2 SASEGT. CDR3 amino acids: CALLGGGVYEQYF. CDR3 in DNA: TGTGCCCTCCTGGGGGGGGGCGTCTACGAGCAGTACTTC.

This clone showed up just a few times. The V and J genes are TRBV12-5 and TRBJ1-1; D gene unclear. CDR1 LGHNT and CDR2 FRNRAP come from the germline V gene. V lost 3 bases to trimming and J lost 1 base, with 3 bases between them. This CDR3 region has 12 residues. CDR3 coding DNA: TGTGCTAGTGGTTTACAGAACACTGAAGCTTTCTTT. It translates to CASGLQNTEAFF.

This clone appeared a few times. J is TRBJ1-3 and V is TRBV9; D might be TRBD1 (5 bases). The CDR3 totals 16 residues. Trimming removed 3 bases at V and 2 bases at J, with 15 bases between. Germline V CDR1 and CDR2: SGDLS, YYNGEE. The CDR3, as DNA: TGTGCCAGCAGCGCCCCCGGCAGGGCGGCTGGAAACACCATATATTTT. Protein: CASSAPGRAAGNTIYF.

The chain couples TRBV13 to TRBJ1-3; D unresolved. CDR1 is PRHDT, CDR2 FYEKMQ, per germline (reference sequence). V lost 7 bases, J lost 0 bases, and 10 bases lay in between. The CDR3 has 14 residues. The chain's CDR3 is CASNNALSGNTIYF. The CDR3, as DNA: TGTGCCAGCAATAATGCCCTCTCTGGAAACACCATATATTTT.

This sequence joins TRBV7-9 and TRBJ2-3; D is uncertain. Trimming pared 5 bases from V and 5 bases from J, leaving 8 bases between. Germline CDR1 SEHNR, CDR2 FQNEAQ (reference sequence). This CDR3 has 12 residues. This CDR3 is CASSHIRDTQYF. The CDR3 DNA is TGTGCCAGCAGCCATATCCGAGATACGCAGTATTTT. Based on the CDR3 plus reference TRBV7-9 and TRBJ2-3, the full variable domain is DTGVSQNPRHKITKRGQNVTFRCDPISEHNRLYWYRQTLGQGPEFLTYFQNEAQLEKSRLLSDRFSAERPKGSFSTLEIQRTEQGDSAMYLCASSHIRDTQYFGPGTRLTVL.

The chain employs TRBV27 and TRBJ2-7; 11 bases agree with TRBD2. V was pared by 4 bases and J by 1 base, with 3 bases of the junction left unmatched. Germline loops: CDR1 MNHEY, CDR2 SMNVEV (reference sequence). The CDR3 is made up of 15 amino acids. The CDR3 sequence is CASSWLAGGSYEQYF. The DNA of the CDR3 is TGTGCCAGCAGTTGGCTAGCGGGGGGATCCTACGAGCAGTACTTC.

This clone has just one count. V gene TRBV10-2 combines with J gene TRBJ2-7, with 7 bases matching TRBD1. CDR1 WSHSY and CDR2 SAAADI come from the germline V gene. The CDR3 is made up of 14 amino acids. J gave up 3 bases and V 5 bases, and 7 bases lay outside the gene matches. This CDR3 is CASSSGTDSYEQYF. The CDR3 DNA reads TGCGCCAGCAGTTCCGGGACAGATAGCTACGAGCAGTACTTC.

The chain employs TRBV6-6 and TRBJ2-5; D is uncertain. With 10 bases removed from V and 1 base from J, the gap between germline ends came to 16 bases. Germline V gene sequence: CDR1 MNHNY, CDR2 SVGAGI (reference sequence). The CDR3 covers 14 residues. Here the CDR3 reads CATTGGEFQETQYF. CDR3 nucleotides: TGTGCCACCACCGGTGGGGAATTCCAAGAGACCCAGTACTTC.

In the case of this clone: Just one base apart from a much larger clone, this may be a read error. The chain carries TRBV5-6 and TRBJ2-2; 10 bases map to TRBD1. Germline CDR1 SGHDT, CDR2 YYEEEE. This CDR3 comprises 17 residues. CDR3 sequence reads: CASSPYPGTGVTGELLF. The DNA of the CDR3 is TGTGCCAGCAGCCCCTATCCGGGGACAGGGGTTACCGGGGAGCTGCTTTTT.

The sample holds a few counts of this clone. The J gene is TRBJ2-4, the V gene TRBV6-6; D call uncertain. Germline V gives CDR1 MNHNY, CDR2 SVGAGI (reference sequence). The CDR3 has 12 residues. V shed 11 bases and J shed 3 bases, with 11 bases lying between them. As DNA, the CDR3 is TGTGCCGTCGTATCGGGCAAAAACATTCAGTACTTC. This translates into CAVVSGKNIQYF.

This clone came up a few times. V and J are TRBV5-4 and TRBJ2-1; TRBD2 matches 9 bases. The CDR3 contains 15 residues. CDR1 and CDR2 (germline): SGHNT, YYREEE (reference sequence). V shed 4 bases and J 7 bases; nucleotides not matched to a gene: 9. In DNA form, the CDR3 reads TGTGCCAGCAGCCCGGGGGCTAGCGGGACGAATGAGCAGTTCTTC. Protein: CASSPGASGTNEQFF. Full variable domain (outside the CDR3, taken from reference TRBV5-4 and TRBJ2-1): ETGVTQSPTHLIKTRGQQVTLRCSSQSGHNTVSWYQQALGQGPQFIFQYYREEENGRGNFPPRFSGLQFPNYSSELNVNALELDDSALYLCASSPGASGTNEQFFGPGTRLTVL.

As concerns this clone: Germline is not matched at one junction end, which may reflect a read error. The rearrangement links TRBV4-1 to TRBJ2-2; 7 bases line up with TRBD1. The CDR3 loop spans 15 amino acids. From germline, CDR1 is MGHRA and CDR2 YSYEKL. CDR3 nucleotides: TGCGCCAGCAGCCCGGGACAGTGCGAACACCGGGGAGCTGTTTTT. Its protein product is CASSPGQCEHRGAVF.

Worth noting for this clone: At one end the junction does not follow the germline gene, possibly because of a read error. The gene calls are TRBV7-9 and TRBJ2-1; D call uncertain. The CDR3 loop spans 13 amino acids. Germline loops: CDR1 SEHNR, CDR2 FQNEAQ (reference sequence). CDR3 sequence reads: CASSLVLNNERFF. DNA for the CDR3: TGTGCCAGCAGCTTAGTTCTTAACAATGAGCGGTTCTTC.

This clone was found a few times. This chain joins TRBV29-1 and TRBJ2-7; D might be TRBD2 (6 bases). Germline V gene data show CDR1 as SQVTM and CDR2 as ANQGSEA. This CDR3 is 13 amino acids long. V was cut by 7 bases and J by 3 bases, with 16 bases left in between. CDR3: CSGSGEQVYEQYF. CDR3 sequence (DNA): TGCAGCGGATCGGGGGAACAAGTCTACGAGCAGTACTTC.

J is TRBJ2-3 and V is TRBV5-1; a possible D gene is TRBD1 (6 bases). The V gene lost 2 bases and the J gene lost 1 base, with 17 bases spanning the gap. CDR1 is SGHRS, CDR2 YFSETQ, per germline. The length of the CDR3 is 17 residues. The CDR3 bases are TGCGCCAGCAGCTTCCGGGCCCCCCCAGGGGGCACAGATACGCAGTATTTT. It specifies CASSFRAPPGGTDTQYF.

The sample holds a few counts of this clone. The chain carries TRBV2 and TRBJ2-5, with 7 bases that match TRBD1. Germline V gene data show CDR1 as SNHLY and CDR2 as FYNNEI. Unmatched junction bases numbered 4, after V lost 2 bases and J lost 10 bases. CDR3 length: 12 amino acids. In nucleotides, the CDR3 is TGTGCCAGCAGTGAAAGGGGGCTAGACCAGTACTTC. Its translation is CASSERGLDQYF.

This clone was counted between two and nine times. The chain recombines TRBV6-6 with TRBJ2-2; perhaps TRBD1 as D (6 bases). Trimming took off 2 bases at V and 3 bases at J, with 7 bases between the two ends. Germline V gene sequence: CDR1 MNHNY, CDR2 SVGAGI (reference sequence). CDR3 size: 14 residues. This CDR3 is CASSYGQYTGELFF. The CDR3 nucleotides are TGTGCCAGCAGTTACGGACAGTACACCGGGGAGCTGTTTTTT.

Turning to this clone: The junction departs from germline at one end; a sequencing error may be responsible. The chain has TRBV10-3 and TRBJ2-7, with TRBD1 identical over 7 bases. The CDR3 consists of 14 residues. CDR1 is ENHRY and CDR2 is SYGVKD in the germline V gene. The CDR3 here is CASSYYTGTDEQYF. The CDR3 region has the DNA TGTGCCAGCAGTTATTACACCGGGACAGACGAGCAGTACTTC.